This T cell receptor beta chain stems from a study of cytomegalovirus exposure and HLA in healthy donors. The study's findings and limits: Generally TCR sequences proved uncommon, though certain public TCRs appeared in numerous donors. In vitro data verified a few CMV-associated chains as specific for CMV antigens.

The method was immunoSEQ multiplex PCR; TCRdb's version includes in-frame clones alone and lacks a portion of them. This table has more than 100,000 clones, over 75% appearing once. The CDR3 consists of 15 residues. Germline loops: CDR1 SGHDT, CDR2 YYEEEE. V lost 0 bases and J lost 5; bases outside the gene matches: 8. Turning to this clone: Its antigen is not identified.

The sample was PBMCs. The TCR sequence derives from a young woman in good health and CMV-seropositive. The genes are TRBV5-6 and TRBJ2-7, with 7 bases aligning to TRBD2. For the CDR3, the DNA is TGTGCCAGCAGCTTGGCGTTCGGGGGAGGGGACGAGCAGTACTTC. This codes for CASSLAFGGGDEQYF.